One and the same sample provided the 30 T cell receptor beta chains below, sequenced in a study of blood T cell repertoires in COVID-19. Repertoires were generated with immunoSEQ multiplex PCR, while TCRdb's copy carries only in-frame clones and drops some. Here the sample spans 300,000 to 400,000 clones, roughly 90% being singletons. The source material was peripheral blood. The receptors stem from a woman under 40 with COVID-19, enrolled during active disease.

The rearrangement joins TRBV5-4 to TRBJ1-6, with D maybe TRBD1 (5 bases). Trimming took 2 bases from V and 8 from J, leaving 8 bases between them. The CDR3 runs 13 residues. CDR1 is SGHNT, CDR2 YYREEE, per germline (reference sequence). CDR3: CASSLGVDSPLHF. CDR3 in DNA: TGTGCCAGCAGCTTAGGGGTTGATTCACCCCTCCACTTT.

The chain combines TRBV2 with TRBJ1-1; 9 bases agree with TRBD1. The germline V gene encodes CDR1 SNHLY and CDR2 FYNNEI. The CDR3 sequence is 16 residues long. With V trimmed by 7 bases and J by 0 bases, 9 bases remained unmatched. The CDR3 here is CASKGTGLYLNTEAFF. The CDR3 nucleotides read TGTGCCAGCAAGGGGACAGGGTTATATCTGAACACTGAAGCTTTCTTT.

This clone was counted only a few times. The chain couples TRBV14 to TRBJ1-1; D is unresolved. The CDR3 sequence is 16 residues long. Germline CDR1 is SGHDN and CDR2 is FVKESK. V dropped 4 bases and J dropped 5 bases, with 20 bases sitting between them. The CDR3 here is CASSPTGTGWETEAFF. The CDR3 region has the DNA TGTGCCAGCAGCCCTACGGGAACGGGATGGGAAACTGAAGCTTTCTTT.

This chain joins TRBV28 and TRBJ2-7; 7 bases are a match to TRBD1. Germline CDR1 reads MDHEN; CDR2 reads SYDVKM. The trim removed 6 bases at V and 5 bases at J, leaving 7 bases unmatched. The length of the CDR3 is 13 residues. As DNA, the CDR3 is TGTGCCAGCAGCTTAGGGGGCGTTAACGAGCAGTACTTC. As protein: CASSLGGVNEQYF.

The V and J genes are TRBV7-9 and TRBJ2-2; D is unresolved. CDR3 length: 16 amino acids. In germline, CDR1 is SEHNR, CDR2 FQNEAQ (reference sequence). V lost 0 bases and J 1 base, leaving 9 bases between the germline ends. This CDR3 is CASSLAPWRNTGELFF. CDR3 nucleotide sequence: TGTGCCAGCAGCTTAGCGCCTTGGAGGAACACCGGGGAGCTGTTTTTT.

This sequence joins TRBV10-3 and TRBJ1-6, with TRBD1 matching 11 bases. J gave up 1 base and V 10 bases, and 6 bases lay outside the gene matches. The CDR3 runs 16 residues. The V gene's germline CDR1 is ENHRY and CDR2 SYGVKD. Written as DNA, the CDR3 is TGTGCCACCAGAGGACAGGGGGCATCCTATAATTCACCCCTCCACTTT. Amino acids: CATRGQGASYNSPLHF.

This clone was seen a few times. CDR3 amino acids: CASSLVRGEQFF. CDR3 bases: TGTGCCAGCAGCTTAGTCAGGGGGGAGCAGTTCTTC. The gene calls are TRBV11-2 and TRBJ2-1; the match to TRBD1 covers 7 bases. Germline loops: CDR1 SGHAT, CDR2 FQNNGV. J gave up 10 bases and V 1 base, and 1 base lay outside the gene matches. CDR3 length equals 12 residues.

V usage is TRBV19 and J usage is TRBJ2-7; TRBD2 matches at 9 bases. J lost 0 bases, V lost 9 bases, and 3 bases had no gene match. CDR1 LNHDA and CDR2 SQIVND come from the germline V gene (reference sequence). The CDR3 length is 13 residues. The CDR3 protein is CARGLANSYEQYV. CDR3 in DNA: TGTGCCAGAGGACTAGCGAACTCCTACGAGCAGTACGTC.

This chain joins TRBV19 and TRBJ1-2; 12 bases line up with TRBD1. V lost 7 bases to trimming and J lost 5 bases; unmatched junction nucleotides: 14. This CDR3 region has 17 residues. The germline V gene has CDR1 LNHDA and CDR2 SQIVND (reference sequence). The CDR3 DNA sequence: TGTGCCAGTACCCGCGCCGGGACAGGGGGCGCCTGGTATGGCTACACCTTC. Protein: CASTRAGTGGAWYGYTF.

V and J are TRBV19 and TRBJ1-1; D might be TRBD1 (5 bases). This CDR3 is built from 14 residues. V lost 3 bases and J 1 base, leaving 9 bases between the germline ends. Germline V gene lookup returns CDR1 LNHDA and CDR2 SQIVND (reference sequence). The CDR3 bases are TGTGCCAGTAGTATGAAGGGGTGGAACACTGAAGCTTTCTTT. Protein product: CASSMKGWNTEAFF.

This chain links TRBV5-5 with TRBJ2-7, with TRBD2 identical over 7 bases. CDR1 SGHKS and CDR2 YYEKEE come from the germline V gene (reference sequence). V was clipped by 1 base and J by 4 bases; unmatched bases: 11. The CDR3 sequence is 16 residues long. The CDR3 DNA is TGTGCCAGCAGCTTGATTGGGGGGGTGAGAATTTACGAGCAGTACTTC. Encoded protein: CASSLIGGVRIYEQYF.

V is TRBV5-8 and J is TRBJ1-5; perhaps TRBD1 as D (5 bases). Trimming left V 0 bases short and J 0 bases short, with 7 bases between. Germline CDR1 reads SGHTS; CDR2 reads YDEGEE. The CDR3 runs to 15 residues. The CDR3 DNA reads as TGTGCCAGCAGCTTGGTGGGGGGTAGCAATCAGCCCCAGCATTTT. The encoded protein is CASSLVGGSNQPQHF. Drawing the rest from reference TRBV5-8 and TRBJ1-5, the complete variable domain is EAGVTQSPTHLIKTRGQQATLRCSPISGHTSVYWYQQALGLGLQFLLWYDEGEERNRGNFPPRFSGRQFPNYSSELNVNALELEDSALYLCASSLVGGSNQPQHFGDGTRLSIL.

This chain connects TRBV5-6 to TRBJ1-1; maybe TRBD1 (5 bases). This CDR3 region has 15 residues. The germline V gene has CDR1 SGHDT and CDR2 YYEEEE. V shed 1 base and J shed 1 base, with 11 bases lying between them. The CDR3 nucleotides are TGTGCCAGCAGCTTGTTGGGCAGGGCGAACACTGAAGCTTTCTTT. It is translated as CASSLLGRANTEAFF.

The chain uses TRBV5-1 and TRBJ1-3, with 8 bases fitting TRBD1. The CDR3 extends over 16 amino acids. The V and J ends lost 4 bases and 6 bases, in that order; junction bases with no gene match: 12. Looked up from germline, CDR1 is SGHRS and CDR2 is YFSETQ. DNA for the CDR3: TGCGCCAGCAGCAGAAATGACAGGGGTACGGCAAACACCATATATTTT. Its translation is CASSRNDRGTANTIYF.

The chain uses TRBV4-2 and TRBJ2-7, with 11 nucleotides matching TRBD1. Germline CDR1 and CDR2: LGHNA and YNFKEQ. J lost 6 bases, V lost 4 bases, and 2 bases had no gene match. CDR3 length: 13 amino acids. Here the CDR3 reads CASSPGQGGEQYF. The CDR3 DNA reads TGTGCCAGCAGCCCGGGACAGGGGGGCGAGCAGTACTTC.

The chain joins TRBV7-2 to TRBJ2-5; possible D gene TRBD2, 6 bases. The CDR3 length is 14 residues. Trimming cost V 2 bases and J 3 bases, with 10 bases left between them. Germline V gives CDR1 SGHTA, CDR2 FQGNSA. The CDR3 loop is CASSLTGREETQYF. As DNA, the CDR3 is TGTGCCAGCAGCTTAACCGGGAGAGAAGAGACCCAGTACTTC.

The chain is built from TRBV4-2 and TRBJ1-2; weak D call: TRBD1 (5 bases). Trimming took off 0 bases at V and 4 bases at J, with 15 bases between the two ends. Germline CDR1 is LGHNA and CDR2 is YNFKEQ. The CDR3 extends over 16 amino acids. The CDR3 sequence is CASSQEVGGMGYGYTF. For the CDR3, the DNA is TGTGCCAGCAGCCAAGAGGTGGGGGGGATGGGCTATGGCTACACCTTC.

This sequence joins TRBV27 and TRBJ2-7, with 9 bases fitting TRBD2. This CDR3 has 14 amino acids. The V gene's germline CDR1 is MNHEY and CDR2 SMNVEV (reference sequence). After removal of 5 bases from V and 7 bases from J, the junction contained 9 bases not matched to a gene. The CDR3 here is CASSISGLAREQYF. DNA of the CDR3: TGTGCCAGCAGTATTTCGGGACTAGCTAGGGAGCAGTACTTC.

V gene TRBV11-3 combines with J gene TRBJ1-2, with D possibly TRBD1 on 5 matching bases. In germline, CDR1 is SGHNT, CDR2 YENEEA. V was shortened by 1 base and J by 1 base, with 10 bases between the two germline ends. The CDR3 contains 15 residues. CDR3 nucleotides: TGTGCCAGCAGCTTAGCGGCAGGGTTTAACTATGGCTACACCTTC. Translating gives CASSLAAGFNYGYTF.

This rearrangement joins TRBV6-2 or TRBV6-3 to TRBJ2-3; a weak D match, TRBD1 (6 bases). Germline V gene sequence: CDR1 MNHEY, CDR2 SVGEGT. With 5 bases removed from V and 2 bases from J, the gap between germline ends came to 20 bases. The CDR3 has 17 residues. Here the CDR3 DNA reads TGTGCCAGCAGTGCATGGGACACCTCCGTTATCACAGATACGCAGTATTTT. As protein: CASSAWDTSVITDTQYF.

The chain recombines TRBV7-2 with TRBJ2-7, with 8 bases matching TRBD2. Germline CDR1 and CDR2: SGHTA and FQGNSA. The CDR3 sequence is 15 residues long. The ends lost 4 bases at V and 2 bases at J; junction bases unmatched: 7. The CDR3 DNA reads TGTGCCAGCAGCTCGGCAGCGGGAGTAGCCTACGAGCAGTACGTC. It specifies CASSSAAGVAYEQYV.

There are a few counts of this clone. The CDR3: CASSHRGHSNQPQHF. The DNA for the CDR3 is TGTGCCAGCAGCCACAGGGGCCATAGCAATCAGCCCCAGCATTTT. The chain carries TRBV12-1 and TRBJ1-5; the table's D call TRBD1 went unverified against the DNA. TRBV12-1 is designated a pseudogene. The CDR3 runs 15 residues.

The V call is TRBV27, the J call TRBJ2-2, with a possible D match to TRBD2 (5 bases). With 3 bases removed from V and 3 bases from J, the gap between germline ends came to 11 bases. CDR1 and CDR2 (germline): MNHEY, SMNVEV (reference sequence). The CDR3 loop spans 15 amino acids. The CDR3 region has the DNA TGTGCCAGCAGTTTCCAGACTACTTACACCGGGGAGCTGTTTTTT. It codes for CASSFQTTYTGELFF.

This chain connects TRBV24-1 to TRBJ2-1, with D possibly TRBD2 on 6 matching bases. Germline V lookup: CDR1 KGHDR, CDR2 SFDVKD. The V gene lost 10 bases and the J gene lost 4 bases, with 16 bases spanning the gap. This CDR3 is 14 amino acids long. In DNA, the CDR3 is TGTGCCACGGCCGGGACTGGGGTTTACAATGAGCAGTTCTTC. It codes for CATAGTGVYNEQFF.

This chain connects TRBV5-6 to TRBJ1-1, with a possible D match to TRBD1 (6 bases). The germline V gene encodes CDR1 SGHDT and CDR2 YYEEEE. Trimming took off 6 bases at V and 5 bases at J, with 14 bases between the two ends. The CDR3 totals 13 residues. As DNA, the CDR3 is TGTGCCAGCAACTCGGGGGGGCGGACTGAAGCTTTCTTT. As protein: CASNSGGRTEAFF.

The chain couples TRBV10-3 to TRBJ1-4; possibly TRBD1 for D (5 bases). CDR3 size: 12 residues. Germline CDR1 ENHRY, CDR2 SYGVKD. V was shortened by 8 bases and J by 8 bases, with 12 bases between the two germline ends. The chain's CDR3 is CAIRGDREKLFF. CDR3 nucleotides: TGTGCCATCCGGGGGGATCGGGAAAAACTGTTTTTT.

The chain recombines TRBV5-4 with TRBJ2-1; D remains unclear. Germline values: CDR1 SGHNT, CDR2 YYREEE (reference sequence). Trimming took off 1 base at V and 4 bases at J, with 6 bases between the two ends. This CDR3 has 13 residues. CDR3 loop: CASSLSTYNEQFF. The CDR3 DNA follows: TGTGCCAGCAGCTTGTCCACTTACAATGAGCAGTTCTTC.

This chain links TRBV28 with TRBJ1-5; D unclear. The CDR3 is 14 amino acids. The germline CDR1 and CDR2 sequences are MDHEN and SYDVKM. Trimming took off 6 bases at V and 1 base at J, with 10 bases between the two ends. CDR3: CASSIPGSNQPQHF. DNA of the CDR3: TGTGCCAGCAGCATTCCGGGGAGCAATCAGCCCCAGCATTTT.

The chain employs TRBV3-1 (or the pseudogene TRBV3-2) and TRBJ1-2, with D uncertain. CDR3 length equals 14 residues. Germline V CDR1 and CDR2: LGHDT, YNNKEL (reference sequence). V was clipped by 4 bases and J by 4 bases, with 13 bases between them. The CDR3 DNA follows: TGTGCCAGCAGCCCTACCCCCCGTGGCTATGGCTACACCTTC. Translation gives CASSPTPRGYGYTF.

The chain combines TRBV19 with TRBJ2-5; D ambiguous. Germline values: CDR1 LNHDA, CDR2 SQIVND (reference sequence). V lost 5 bases to trimming and J lost 5 bases, with 6 bases between them. The CDR3 sequence is 11 residues long. CDR3 in amino acids: CASSERETQYF. CDR3 nucleotide sequence: TGTGCCAGTAGTGAGAGGGAGACCCAGTACTTC.